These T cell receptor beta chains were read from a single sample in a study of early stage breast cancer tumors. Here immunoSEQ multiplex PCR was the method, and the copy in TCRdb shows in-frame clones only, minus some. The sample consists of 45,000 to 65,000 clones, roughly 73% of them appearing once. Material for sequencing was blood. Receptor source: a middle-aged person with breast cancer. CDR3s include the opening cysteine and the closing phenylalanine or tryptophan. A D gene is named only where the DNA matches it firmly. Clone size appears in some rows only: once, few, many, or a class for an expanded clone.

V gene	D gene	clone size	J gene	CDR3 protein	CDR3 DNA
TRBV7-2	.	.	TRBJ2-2	CATSRGAGELFF	TGTGCCACCTCCAGGGGTGCCGGGGAGCTGTTTTTT
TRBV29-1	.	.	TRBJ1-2	CSVLVDGSPNYGYTF	TGCAGCGTTTTAGTGGACGGAAGTCCTAATTATGGCTACACCTTC
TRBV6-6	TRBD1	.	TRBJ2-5	CASSPGQGIPETQYF	TGTGCCAGCAGTCCGGGACAGGGAATCCCGGAGACCCAGTACTTC
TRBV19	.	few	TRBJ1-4	CASSPGQRGEKLFF	TGTGCCAGTAGTCCTGGACAACGCGGTGAAAAACTGTTTTTT
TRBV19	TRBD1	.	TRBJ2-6	CASSAGQGVGGANVLTF	TGTGCCAGTAGTGCGGGACAGGGGGTTGGTGGGGCCAACGTCCTGACTTTC
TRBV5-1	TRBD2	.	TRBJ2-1	CASSTAGNVDEQFF	TGCGCCAGCAGCACAGCGGGAAATGTGGATGAGCAGTTCTTC
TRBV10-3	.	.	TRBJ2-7	CAISEQSTYEQYF	TGTGCCATCAGTGAACAGAGTACCTACGAGCAGTACTTC
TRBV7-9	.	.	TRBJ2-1	CASSSRRTVLIYNEQFF	TGTGCCAGCAGTTCCCGGCGGACAGTCCTAATTTACAATGAGCAGTTCTTC
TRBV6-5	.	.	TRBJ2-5	CASSYSGPRTRETQYF	TGTGCCAGCAGTTACTCGGGACCGAGAACTCGAGAGACCCAGTACTTC
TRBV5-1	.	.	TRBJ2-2	CASSLTGENTGELFF	TGCGCCAGCAGCTTAACGGGGGAGAACACCGGGGAGCTGTTTTTT